This T cell receptor (beta chain) was recovered during a study of lymphopenia after photon versus proton radiotherapy. Some clones are missing from TCRdb's copy, which holds only in-frame ones; the method was immunoSEQ multiplex PCR. The data contain about 68,000 clones, roughly 93% of them seen just once; the ten biggest clones take up roughly 2.7%. Germline CDR1 reads SNHLY; CDR2 reads FYNNEI. The CDR3 loop spans 14 amino acids. The V gene lost 2 bases and the J gene lost 5 bases, with 12 bases spanning the gap. The chain has TRBV2 and TRBJ1-2, with a weak D call TRBD1 (5 bases). The sample consisted of peripheral blood, taken from a patient treated with photon-based radiotherapy. This TCR derives from a woman in her 70s with pancreatic cancer. The DNA for the CDR3 is TGTGCCAGCAGTGAACTCCAGGGAGATTATGGCTACACCTTC. It is translated as CASSELQGDYGYTF.